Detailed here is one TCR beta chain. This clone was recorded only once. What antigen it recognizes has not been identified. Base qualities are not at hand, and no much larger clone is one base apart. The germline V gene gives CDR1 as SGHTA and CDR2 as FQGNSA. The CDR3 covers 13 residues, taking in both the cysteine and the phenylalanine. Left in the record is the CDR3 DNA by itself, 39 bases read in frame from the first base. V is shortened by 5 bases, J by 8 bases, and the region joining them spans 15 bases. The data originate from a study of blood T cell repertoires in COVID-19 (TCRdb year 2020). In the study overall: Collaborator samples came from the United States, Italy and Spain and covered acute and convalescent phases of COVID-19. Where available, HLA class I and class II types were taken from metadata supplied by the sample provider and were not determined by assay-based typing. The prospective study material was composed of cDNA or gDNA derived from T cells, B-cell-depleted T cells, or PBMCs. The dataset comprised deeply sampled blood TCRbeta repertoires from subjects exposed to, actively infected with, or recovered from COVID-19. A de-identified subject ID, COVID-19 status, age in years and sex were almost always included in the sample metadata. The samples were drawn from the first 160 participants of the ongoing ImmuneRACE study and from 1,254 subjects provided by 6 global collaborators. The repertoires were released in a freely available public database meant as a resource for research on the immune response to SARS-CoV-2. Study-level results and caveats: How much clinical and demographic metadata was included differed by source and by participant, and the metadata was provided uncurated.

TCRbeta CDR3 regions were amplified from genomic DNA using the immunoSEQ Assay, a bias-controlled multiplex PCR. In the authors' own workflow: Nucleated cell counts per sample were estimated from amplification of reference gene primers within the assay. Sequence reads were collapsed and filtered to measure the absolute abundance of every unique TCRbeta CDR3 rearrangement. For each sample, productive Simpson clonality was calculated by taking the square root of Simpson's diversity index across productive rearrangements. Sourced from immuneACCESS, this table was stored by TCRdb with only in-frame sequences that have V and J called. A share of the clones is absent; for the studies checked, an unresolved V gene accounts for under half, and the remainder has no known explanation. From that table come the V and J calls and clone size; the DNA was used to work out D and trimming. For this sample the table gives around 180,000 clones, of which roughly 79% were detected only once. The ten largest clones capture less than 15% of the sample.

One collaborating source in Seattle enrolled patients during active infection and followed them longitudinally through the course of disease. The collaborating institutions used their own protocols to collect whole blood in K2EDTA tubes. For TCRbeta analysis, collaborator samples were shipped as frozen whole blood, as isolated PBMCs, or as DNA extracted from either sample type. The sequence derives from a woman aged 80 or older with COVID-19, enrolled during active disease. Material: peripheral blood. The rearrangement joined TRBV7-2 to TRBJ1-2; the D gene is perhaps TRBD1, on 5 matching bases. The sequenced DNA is TGTGCCAGCAGCGTACACCGTCAGGGAGGCTACACCTTC. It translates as CASSVHRQGGYTF.